The rows below give T cell receptor beta chains drawn from one sample of a study of blood T cells in healthy people across ages. One entry per CDR3 protein, called by TCRdb with MiXCR from the 5' RACE reads. The table records about 1,800,000 distinct CDR3 sequences, 28% of them present only once. Specimen: blood. These receptor sequences come from a woman in her thirties in good health. The CDR3 runs from the conserved cysteine through the conserved F or W. Size is omitted from some rows. Given values are once, few, many or a class for expanded clones.

.	TRBV5-4	TRBJ2-6	CASSLDGISGANVLTF
few	TRBV7-3	TRBJ2-5	CASSLDRGTQETQYF
.	TRBV29-1	TRBJ2-4	CSVPLLTASNEQYF
few	TRBV4-2	TRBJ2-7	CASSQDRDPVFYEQYF
.	TRBV7-2	TRBJ1-5	CASSQTGGGGQPQHF
few	TRBV15	TRBJ2-7	CATSRGWKGALEQYF
.	TRBV20-1	TRBJ2-3	CSAKASGSTDTQYF
few	TRBV10-3	TRBJ2-3	CAIMGRTDTQYF
.	TRBV12-3/TRBV12-4	TRBJ1-5	CASRQDSPGSNQPQHF
.	TRBV4-3	TRBJ2-1	CASSQDDLSYNEQFF
few	TRBV7-9	TRBJ1-2	CASSSGDRGFYGYTF
few	TRBV12-3/TRBV12-4	TRBJ1-5	CASSFGTALRAQHF
.	TRBV7-2	TRBJ2-3	CASSFPGQGLDTQYF
few	TRBV2	TRBJ2-5	CASSGGLDNEQYF
many	TRBV29-1	TRBJ1-6	CSVGQGYNSPLHF
few	TRBV20-1	TRBJ2-7	CSARDSRRGAPLGGEQYF
.	TRBV5-1	TRBJ2-1	CASTGGQGGYNEQFF
many	TRBV18	TRBJ2-1	CASSPPRGQGGHEQFF
.	TRBV4-1	TRBJ1-6	CASSPFGDSPLHF
.	TRBV20-1	TRBJ1-1	CSASRQLTEAFF
many	TRBV12-3/TRBV12-4	TRBJ2-7	CASSDSGSPYEQYF
few	TRBV2	TRBJ1-5	CASSGTGERNQPQHF
.	TRBV6-5	TRBJ1-3	CASRELSSGNTIYF
few	TRBV24-1	TRBJ1-2	CATSDLLIGTGGPPNYGYTF
few	TRBV20-1	TRBJ2-7	CSATSEGYEQYF
many	TRBV10-3	TRBJ2-7	CAISGGLDEQYF
few	TRBV4-1	TRBJ2-1	CASSQGVAGGGCNEQFF
.	TRBV6-6	TRBJ2-7	CASSQSGTVSYEQYF
many	TRBV12-3/TRBV12-4	TRBJ2-1	CASSPQLEQFF
few	TRBV7-9	TRBJ2-1	CASSHTTGGHYNEQFF
.	TRBV6-4	TRBJ2-2	CASSGPEGKLFF
.	TRBV20-1	TRBJ2-1	CSARDTGKDGTEFYNEQFF
.	TRBV7-9	TRBJ2-7	CASSLAEGVAETYEQYF
.	TRBV5-1	TRBJ2-7	CAGSLALAGSYEQYF
many	TRBV6-1	TRBJ2-7	CASSEAGTGGYEQYF
few	TRBV11-2	TRBJ1-2	CASSRGGSVYGYTF
.	TRBV28	TRBJ1-1	CASSSPQGRGEAFF
.	TRBV7-2	TRBJ1-2	CASSLDVGLGALGYTF
few	TRBV4-2	TRBJ2-7	CASSQETAGGAYEQYF
.	TRBV19	TRBJ2-3	CASGHRGLAGDTQYF
many	TRBV29-1	TRBJ1-2	CSVDPGTPYGYTF
.	TRBV7-9	TRBJ1-6	CASSLRTPVPALHF
many	TRBV5-1	TRBJ2-3	CASSIDRAFTDTQYF
.	TRBV2	TRBJ2-1	CASSEDGWGNEQFF
.	TRBV27	TRBJ1-1	CASRKQANTEAFF